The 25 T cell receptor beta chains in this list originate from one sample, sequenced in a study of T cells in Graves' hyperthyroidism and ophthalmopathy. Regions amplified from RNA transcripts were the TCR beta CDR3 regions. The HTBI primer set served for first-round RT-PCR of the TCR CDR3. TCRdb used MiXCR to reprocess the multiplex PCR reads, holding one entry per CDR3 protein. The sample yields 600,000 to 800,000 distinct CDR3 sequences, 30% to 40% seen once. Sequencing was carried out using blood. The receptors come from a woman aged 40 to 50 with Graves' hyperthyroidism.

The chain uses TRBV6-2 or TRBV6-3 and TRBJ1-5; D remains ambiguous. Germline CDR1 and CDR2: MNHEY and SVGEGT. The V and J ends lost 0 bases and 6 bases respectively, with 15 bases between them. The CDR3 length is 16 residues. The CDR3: CASSYSPGFLPQPQHF. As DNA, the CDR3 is TGTGCCAGCAGTTACTCGCCGGGTTTCTTGCCTCAGCCCCAGCATTTT.

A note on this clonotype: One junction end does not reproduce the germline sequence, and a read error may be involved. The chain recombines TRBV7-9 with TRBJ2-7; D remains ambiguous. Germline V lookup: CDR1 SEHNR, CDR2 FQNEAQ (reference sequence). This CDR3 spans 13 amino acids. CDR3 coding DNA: TGTGCCAGCAGTTTAGATGGGGTCAGGGAGCAGTACTTC. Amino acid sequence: CASSLDGVREQYF.

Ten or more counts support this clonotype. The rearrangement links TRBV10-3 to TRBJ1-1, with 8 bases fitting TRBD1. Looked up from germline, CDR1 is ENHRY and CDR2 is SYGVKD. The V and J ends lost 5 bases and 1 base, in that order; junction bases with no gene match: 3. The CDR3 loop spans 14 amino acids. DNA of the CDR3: TGTGCCATCAGTCACGGGACAGGGAACACTGAAGCTTTCTTT. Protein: CAISHGTGNTEAFF.

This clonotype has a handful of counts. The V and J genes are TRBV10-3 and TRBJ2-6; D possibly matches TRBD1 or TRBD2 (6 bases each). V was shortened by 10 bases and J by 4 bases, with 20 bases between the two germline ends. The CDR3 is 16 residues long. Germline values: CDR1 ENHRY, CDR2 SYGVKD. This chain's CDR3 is CATRQEGLAGANVLTF. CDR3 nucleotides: TGTGCCACAAGACAGGAGGGTTTAGCCGGGGCCAACGTCCTGACTTTC.

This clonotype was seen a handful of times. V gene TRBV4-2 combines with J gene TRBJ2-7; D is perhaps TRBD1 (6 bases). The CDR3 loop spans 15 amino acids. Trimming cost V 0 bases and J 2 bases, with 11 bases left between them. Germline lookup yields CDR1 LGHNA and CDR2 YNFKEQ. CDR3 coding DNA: TGTGCCAGCAGCCAAGATTTACAGGGCACCTACGAGCAGTACTTC. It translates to CASSQDLQGTYEQYF.

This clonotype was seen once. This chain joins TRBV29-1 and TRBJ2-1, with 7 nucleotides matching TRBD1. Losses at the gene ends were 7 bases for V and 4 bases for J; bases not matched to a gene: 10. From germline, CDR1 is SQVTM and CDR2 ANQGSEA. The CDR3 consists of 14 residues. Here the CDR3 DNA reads TGCAGCGCCCCGACAGGGACCTCATACAATGAGCAGTTCTTC. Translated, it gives CSAPTGTSYNEQFF.

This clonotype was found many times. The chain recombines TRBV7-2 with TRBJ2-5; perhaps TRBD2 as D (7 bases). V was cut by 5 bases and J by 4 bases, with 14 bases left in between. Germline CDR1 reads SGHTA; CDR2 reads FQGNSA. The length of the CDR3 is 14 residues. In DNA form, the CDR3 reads TGTGCCAGCAGCCTCGGGGGGCGGGGAGAGACCCAGTACTTC. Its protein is CASSLGGRGETQYF.

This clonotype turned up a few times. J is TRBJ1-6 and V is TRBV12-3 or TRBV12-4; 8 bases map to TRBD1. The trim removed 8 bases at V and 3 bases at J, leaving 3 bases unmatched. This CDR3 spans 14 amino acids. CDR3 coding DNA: TGTGCCAGCGGGGACAGGATCTATAATTCACCCCTCCACTTT. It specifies CASGDRIYNSPLHF.

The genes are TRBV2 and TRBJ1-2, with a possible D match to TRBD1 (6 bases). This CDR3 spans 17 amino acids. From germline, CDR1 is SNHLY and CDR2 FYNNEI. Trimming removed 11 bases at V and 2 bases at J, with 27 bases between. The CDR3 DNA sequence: TGTGCCTGTTGGGACATCTCCTACCAGGACGGGAACTATGGCTACACCTTC. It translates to CACWDISYQDGNYGYTF.

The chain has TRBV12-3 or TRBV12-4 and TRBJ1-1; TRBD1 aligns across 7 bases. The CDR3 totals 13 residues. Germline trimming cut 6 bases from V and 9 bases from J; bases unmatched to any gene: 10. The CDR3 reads CASRSTGYQKAFF. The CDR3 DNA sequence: TGTGCCAGCAGGTCGACAGGGTATCAGAAAGCTTTCTTT.

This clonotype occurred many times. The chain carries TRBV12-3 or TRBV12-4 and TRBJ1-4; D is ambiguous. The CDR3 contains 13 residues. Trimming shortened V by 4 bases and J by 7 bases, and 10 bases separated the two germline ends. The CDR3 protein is CASSSRSLEKLFF. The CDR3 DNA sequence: TGTGCCAGCAGTTCCCGGTCCCTTGAAAAACTGTTTTTT.

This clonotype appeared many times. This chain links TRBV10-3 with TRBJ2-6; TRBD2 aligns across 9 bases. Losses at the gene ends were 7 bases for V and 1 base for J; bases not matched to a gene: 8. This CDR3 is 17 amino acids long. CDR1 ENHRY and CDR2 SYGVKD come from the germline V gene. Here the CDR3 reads CAIIGASGESGANVLTF. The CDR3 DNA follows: TGTGCCATCATAGGAGCTAGCGGGGAATCTGGGGCCAACGTCCTGACTTTC.

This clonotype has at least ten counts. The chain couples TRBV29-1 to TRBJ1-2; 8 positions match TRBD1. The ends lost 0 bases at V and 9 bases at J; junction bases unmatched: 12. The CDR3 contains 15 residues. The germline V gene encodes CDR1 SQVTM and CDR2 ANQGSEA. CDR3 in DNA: TGCAGCGTTGAAGACACCTGGACAGGGCGAAGGTGCTACACCTTC. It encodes CSVEDTWTGRRCYTF.

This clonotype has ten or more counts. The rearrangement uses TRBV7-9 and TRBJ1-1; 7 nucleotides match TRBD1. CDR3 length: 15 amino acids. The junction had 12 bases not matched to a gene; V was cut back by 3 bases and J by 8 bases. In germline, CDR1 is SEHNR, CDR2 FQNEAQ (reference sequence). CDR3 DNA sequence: TGTGCCAGCAGCTTGGGGGGCACAGGGGACCAAGAAGCTTTCTTT. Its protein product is CASSLGGTGDQEAFF.

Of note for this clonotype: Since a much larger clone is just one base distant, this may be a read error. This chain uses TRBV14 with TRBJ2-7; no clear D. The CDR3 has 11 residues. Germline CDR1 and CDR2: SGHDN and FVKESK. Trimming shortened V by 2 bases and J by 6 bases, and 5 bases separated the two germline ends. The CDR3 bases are TGTGCCAGCAGCCAATCGCCCGAGCAGTACTTC. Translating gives CASSQSPEQYF.

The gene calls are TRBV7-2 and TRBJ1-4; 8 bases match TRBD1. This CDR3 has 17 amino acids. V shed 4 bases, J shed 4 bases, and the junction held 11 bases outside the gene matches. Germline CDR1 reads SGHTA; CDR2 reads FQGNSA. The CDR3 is CASSSILRGPNNEKLFF. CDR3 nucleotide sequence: TGTGCCAGCAGCTCGATCCTCAGGGGGCCGAATAATGAAAAACTGTTTTTT.

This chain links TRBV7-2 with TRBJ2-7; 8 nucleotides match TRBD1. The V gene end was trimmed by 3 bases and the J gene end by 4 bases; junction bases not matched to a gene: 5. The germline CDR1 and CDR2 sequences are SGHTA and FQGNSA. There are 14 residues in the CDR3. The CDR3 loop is CASSFTGGWYEQYF. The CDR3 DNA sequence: TGTGCCAGCAGCTTCACAGGGGGTTGGTACGAGCAGTACTTC.

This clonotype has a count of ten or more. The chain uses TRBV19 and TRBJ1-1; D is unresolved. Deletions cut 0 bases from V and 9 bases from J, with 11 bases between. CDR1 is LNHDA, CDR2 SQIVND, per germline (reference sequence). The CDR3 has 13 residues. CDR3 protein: CASSIDHRQQAFF. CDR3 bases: TGTGCCAGTAGTATAGATCACCGTCAGCAAGCTTTCTTT.

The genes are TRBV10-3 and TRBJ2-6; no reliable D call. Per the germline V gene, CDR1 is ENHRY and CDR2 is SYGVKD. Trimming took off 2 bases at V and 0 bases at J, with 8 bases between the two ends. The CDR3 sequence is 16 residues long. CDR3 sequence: CAISEGPLSGANVLTF. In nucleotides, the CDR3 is TGTGCCATCAGTGAGGGACCCCTCTCTGGGGCCAACGTCCTGACTTTC.

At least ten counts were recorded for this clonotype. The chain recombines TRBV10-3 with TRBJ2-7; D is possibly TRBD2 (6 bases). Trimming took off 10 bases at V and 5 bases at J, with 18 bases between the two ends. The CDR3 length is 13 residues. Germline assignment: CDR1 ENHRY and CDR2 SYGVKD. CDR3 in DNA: TGTGCCACAGGTCGGGAGTTTCTTAACGAGCAGTACTTC. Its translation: CATGREFLNEQYF.

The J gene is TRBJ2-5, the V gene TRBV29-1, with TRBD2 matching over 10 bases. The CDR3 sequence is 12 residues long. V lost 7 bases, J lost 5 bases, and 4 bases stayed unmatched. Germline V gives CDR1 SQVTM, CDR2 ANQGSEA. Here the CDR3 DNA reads TGCAGCGCTCTAGCGGGAGCCGAGACCCAGTACTTC. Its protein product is CSALAGAETQYF.

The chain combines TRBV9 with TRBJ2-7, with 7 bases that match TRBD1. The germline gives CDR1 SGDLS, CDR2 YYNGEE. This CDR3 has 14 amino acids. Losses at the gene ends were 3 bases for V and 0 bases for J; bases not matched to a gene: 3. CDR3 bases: TGTGCCAGCAGCGGGGACAGCCTCTCCTACGAGCAGTACTTC. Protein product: CASSGDSLSYEQYF.

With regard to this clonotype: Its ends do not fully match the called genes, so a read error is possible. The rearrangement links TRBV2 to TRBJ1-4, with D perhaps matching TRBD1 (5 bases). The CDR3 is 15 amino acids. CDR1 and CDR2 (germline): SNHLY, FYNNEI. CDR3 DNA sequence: TGTACCAGCAGAGATCAGGGAACCAGTAATGAAAAACTGTTTTTT. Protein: CTSRDQGTSNEKLFF.

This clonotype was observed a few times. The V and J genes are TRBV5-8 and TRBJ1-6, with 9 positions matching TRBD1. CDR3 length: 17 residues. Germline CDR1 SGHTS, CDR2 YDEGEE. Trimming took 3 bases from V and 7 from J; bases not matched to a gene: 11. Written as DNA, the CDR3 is TGTGCCAGCAGCTCCGACAAGGGACAGGGTAAAAATTCACCCCTCCACTTT. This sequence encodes CASSSDKGQGKNSPLHF.

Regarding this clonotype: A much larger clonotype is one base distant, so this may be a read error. CDR3 residues: CASSLRRDRAYGYTF. The DNA for the CDR3 is TGTGCCAGCAGCTTGAGGAGGGACCGCGCTTATGGCTACACCTTC. The chain employs TRBV5-1 and TRBJ1-2, with D possibly being TRBD1 (5 bases). Looked up from germline, CDR1 is SGHRS and CDR2 is YFSETQ. The CDR3 runs 15 residues.